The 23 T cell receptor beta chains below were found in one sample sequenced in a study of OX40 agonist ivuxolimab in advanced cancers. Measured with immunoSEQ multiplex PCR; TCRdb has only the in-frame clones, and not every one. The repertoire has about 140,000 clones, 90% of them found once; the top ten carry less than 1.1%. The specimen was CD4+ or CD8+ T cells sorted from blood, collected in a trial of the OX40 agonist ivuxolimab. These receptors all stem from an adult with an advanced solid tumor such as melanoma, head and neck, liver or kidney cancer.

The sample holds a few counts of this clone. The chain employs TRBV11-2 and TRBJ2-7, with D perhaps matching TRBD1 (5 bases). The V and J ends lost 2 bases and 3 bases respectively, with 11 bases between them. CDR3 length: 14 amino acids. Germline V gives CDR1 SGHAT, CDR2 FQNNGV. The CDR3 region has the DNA TGTGCCAGCAGCTTATACGGCAGGGACTACGAGCAGTACTTC. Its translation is CASSLYGRDYEQYF.

The CDR3 loop is CASSVAAQETQYF. CDR3 DNA: TGTGCCAGCAGCGTAGCTGCCCAAGAGACCCAGTACTTC. The rearrangement joins TRBV9 to TRBJ2-5; D ambiguous. The CDR3 length is 13 residues. The germline V gene encodes CDR1 SGDLS and CDR2 YYNGEE. V dropped 0 bases and J dropped 1 base, with 4 bases sitting between them.

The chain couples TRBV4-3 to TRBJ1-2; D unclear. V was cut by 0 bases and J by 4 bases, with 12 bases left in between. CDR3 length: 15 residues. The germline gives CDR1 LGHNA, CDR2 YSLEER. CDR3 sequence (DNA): TGCGCCAGCAGCCAAGAAAAGGGCGGACGCTATGGCTACACCTTC. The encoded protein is CASSQEKGGRYGYTF.

The CDR3 loop is CASSGLAHLLAQYF. The CDR3 region has the DNA TGTGCCAGCAGTGGGCTAGCCCACCTCTTGGCGCAGTATTTT. This rearrangement joins TRBV2 to TRBJ2-3; weak D call: TRBD2 (5 bases). Trimming pared 4 bases from V and 10 bases from J, leaving 18 bases between. The CDR3 covers 14 residues. The germline V gene has CDR1 SNHLY and CDR2 FYNNEI.

The CDR3 DNA sequence: TGTGCCAGCTCGGCGACAGGAACCAATCAGCCCCAGCATTTT. This codes for CASSATGTNQPQHF. The J gene is TRBJ1-5, the V gene TRBV18, with a tentative D call TRBD1 (6 bases). V lost 6 bases and J 3 bases, leaving 12 bases between the germline ends. The CDR3 is 14 amino acids. Germline V CDR1 and CDR2: KGHSH, LQKENI. Filled out from reference TRBV18 and TRBJ1-5, the complete variable domain reads NAGVMQNPRHLVRRRGQEARLRCSPMKGHSHVYWYRQLPEEGLKFMVYLQKENIIDESGMPKERFSAEFPKEGPSILRIQQVVRGDSAAYFCASSATGTNQPQHFGDGTRLSIL.

The CDR3 reads CASRGLQETQYF. The CDR3 nucleotides are TGTGCCAGCCGGGGTCTCCAAGAGACCCAGTACTTC. The V gene is TRBV27, the J gene TRBJ2-5, with a possible D match to TRBD2 (5 bases). CDR3 length: 12 amino acids. Germline CDR1 reads MNHEY; CDR2 reads SMNVEV (reference sequence). V dropped 8 bases and J dropped 1 base, with 8 bases sitting between them.

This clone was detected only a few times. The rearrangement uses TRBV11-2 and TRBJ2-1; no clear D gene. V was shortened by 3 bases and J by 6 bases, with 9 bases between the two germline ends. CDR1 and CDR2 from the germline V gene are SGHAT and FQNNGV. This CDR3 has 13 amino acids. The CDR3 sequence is CASSFHDLNEQFF. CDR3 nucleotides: TGTGCCAGCAGCTTCCACGACCTCAATGAGCAGTTCTTC.

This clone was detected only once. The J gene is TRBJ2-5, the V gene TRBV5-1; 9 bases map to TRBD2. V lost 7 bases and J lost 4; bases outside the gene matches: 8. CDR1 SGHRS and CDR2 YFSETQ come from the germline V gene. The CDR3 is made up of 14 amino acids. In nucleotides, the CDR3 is TGCGCCAGCGTTAATAGCGGGAGAGGAGAGACCCAGTACTTC. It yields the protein CASVNSGRGETQYF. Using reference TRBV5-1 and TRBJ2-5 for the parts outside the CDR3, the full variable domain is KAGVTQTPRYLIKTRGQQVTLSCSPISGHRSVSWYQQTPGQGLQFLFEYFSETQRNKGNFPGRFSGRQFSNSRSEMNVSTLELGDSALYLCASVNSGRGETQYFGPGTRLLVL.

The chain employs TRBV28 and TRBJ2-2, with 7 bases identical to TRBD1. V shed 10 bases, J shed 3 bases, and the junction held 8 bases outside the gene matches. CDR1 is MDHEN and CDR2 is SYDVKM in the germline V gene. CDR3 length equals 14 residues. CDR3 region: CATTRGTHTGELFF. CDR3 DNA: TGTGCCACAACCAGGGGGACCCACACCGGGGAGCTGTTTTTT.

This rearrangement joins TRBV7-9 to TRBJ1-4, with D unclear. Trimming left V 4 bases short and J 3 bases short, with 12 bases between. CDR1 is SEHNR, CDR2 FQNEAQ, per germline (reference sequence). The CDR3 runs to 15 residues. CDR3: CASSSPTSPNEKLFF. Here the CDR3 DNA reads TGTGCCAGCAGCTCACCGACATCTCCTAATGAAAAACTGTTTTTT.

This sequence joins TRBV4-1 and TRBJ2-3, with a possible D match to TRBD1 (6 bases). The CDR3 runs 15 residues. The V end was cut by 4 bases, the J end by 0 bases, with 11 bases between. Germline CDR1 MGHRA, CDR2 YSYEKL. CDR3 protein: CASSPTGPSTDTQYF. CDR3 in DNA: TGCGCCAGCAGCCCTACAGGGCCCAGCACAGATACGCAGTATTTT.

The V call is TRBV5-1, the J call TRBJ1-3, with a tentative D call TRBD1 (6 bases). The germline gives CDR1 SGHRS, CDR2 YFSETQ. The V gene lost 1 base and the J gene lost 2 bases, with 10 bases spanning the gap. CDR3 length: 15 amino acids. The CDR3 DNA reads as TGCGCCAGCAGCTTGCCCGGGGGCGCTGGAAACACCATATATTTT. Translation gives CASSLPGGAGNTIYF.

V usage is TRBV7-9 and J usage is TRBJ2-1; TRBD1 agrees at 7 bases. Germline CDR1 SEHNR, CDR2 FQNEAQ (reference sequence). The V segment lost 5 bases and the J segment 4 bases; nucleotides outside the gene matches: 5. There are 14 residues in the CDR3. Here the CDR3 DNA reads TGTGCCAGCAGCCTTGGGACAGATTACAATGAGCAGTTCTTC. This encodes CASSLGTDYNEQFF. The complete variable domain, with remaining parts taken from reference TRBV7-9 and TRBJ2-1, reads DTGVSQNPRHKITKRGQNVTFRCDPISEHNRLYWYRQTLGQGPEFLTYFQNEAQLEKSRLLSDRFSAERPKGSFSTLEIQRTEQGDSAMYLCASSLGTDYNEQFFGPGTRLTVL.

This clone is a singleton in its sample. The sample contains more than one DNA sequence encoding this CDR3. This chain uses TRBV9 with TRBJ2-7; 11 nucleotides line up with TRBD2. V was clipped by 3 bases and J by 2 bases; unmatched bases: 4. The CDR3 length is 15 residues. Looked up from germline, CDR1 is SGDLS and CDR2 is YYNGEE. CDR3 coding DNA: TGTGCCAGCAGCGGAGGACTAGCGGGTGCCTACGAGCAGTACTTC. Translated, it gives CASSGGLAGAYEQYF.

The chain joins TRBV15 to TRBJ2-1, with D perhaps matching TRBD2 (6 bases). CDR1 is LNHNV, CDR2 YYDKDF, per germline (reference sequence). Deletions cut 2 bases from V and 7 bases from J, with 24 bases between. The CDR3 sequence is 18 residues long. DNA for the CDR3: TGTGCCACCAGCAGAACTTTCCCGGGACTCGGAAGTAAGAATGAGCAGTTCTTC. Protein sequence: CATSRTFPGLGSKNEQFF.

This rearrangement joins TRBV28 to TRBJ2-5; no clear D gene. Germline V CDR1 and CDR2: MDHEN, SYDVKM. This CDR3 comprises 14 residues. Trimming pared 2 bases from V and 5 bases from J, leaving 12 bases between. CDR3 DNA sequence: TGTGCCAGCAGTTTAAGTCCGTTGCGGGAGACCCAGTACTTC. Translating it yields CASSLSPLRETQYF.

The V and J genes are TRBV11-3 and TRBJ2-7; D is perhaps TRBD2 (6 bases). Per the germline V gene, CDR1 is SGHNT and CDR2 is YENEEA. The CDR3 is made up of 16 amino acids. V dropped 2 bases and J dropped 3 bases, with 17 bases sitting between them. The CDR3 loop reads CASSLSGGTHGYEQYF. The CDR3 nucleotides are TGTGCCAGCAGCTTAAGTGGGGGGACTCATGGCTACGAGCAGTACTTC.

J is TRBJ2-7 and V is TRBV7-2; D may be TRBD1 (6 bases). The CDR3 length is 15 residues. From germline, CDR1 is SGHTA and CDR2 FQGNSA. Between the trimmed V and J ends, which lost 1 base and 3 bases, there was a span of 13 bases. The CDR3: CASSLGTVRGYEQYF. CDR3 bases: TGTGCCAGCAGCTTAGGGACAGTTAGAGGCTACGAGCAGTACTTC.

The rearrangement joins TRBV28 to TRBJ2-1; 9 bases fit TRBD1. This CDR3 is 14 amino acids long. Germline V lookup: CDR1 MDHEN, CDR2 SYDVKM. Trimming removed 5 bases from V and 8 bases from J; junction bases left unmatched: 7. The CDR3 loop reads CASSRPGQGYEQFF. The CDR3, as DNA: TGTGCCAGCAGTCGACCGGGACAGGGATATGAGCAGTTCTTC.

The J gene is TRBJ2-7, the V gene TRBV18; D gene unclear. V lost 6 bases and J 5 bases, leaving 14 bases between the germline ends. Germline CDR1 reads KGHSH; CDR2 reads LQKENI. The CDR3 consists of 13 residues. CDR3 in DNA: TGTGCCAGCTCGCTGACGAAGGTGGACGAGCAGTACTTC. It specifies CASSLTKVDEQYF.

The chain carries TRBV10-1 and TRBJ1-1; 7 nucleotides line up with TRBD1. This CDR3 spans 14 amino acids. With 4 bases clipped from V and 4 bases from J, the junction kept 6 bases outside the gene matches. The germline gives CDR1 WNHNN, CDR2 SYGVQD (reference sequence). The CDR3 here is CASSAGTASTEAFF. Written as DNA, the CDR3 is TGCGCCAGCAGTGCCGGGACAGCGTCCACTGAAGCTTTCTTT.

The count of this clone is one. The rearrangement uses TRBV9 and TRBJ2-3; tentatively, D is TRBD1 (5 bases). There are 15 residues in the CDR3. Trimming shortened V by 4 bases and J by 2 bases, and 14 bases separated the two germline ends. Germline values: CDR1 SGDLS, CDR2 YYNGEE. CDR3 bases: TGTGCCAGCAGCACCCTAACAGGCCCCACAGATACGCAGTATTTT. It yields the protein CASSTLTGPTDTQYF. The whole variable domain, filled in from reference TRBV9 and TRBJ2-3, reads DSGVTQTPKHLITATGQRVTLRCSPRSGDLSVYWYQQSLDQGLQFLIQYYNGEERAKGNILERFSAQQFPDLHSELNLSSLELGDSALYFCASSTLTGPTDTQYFGPGTRLTVL.

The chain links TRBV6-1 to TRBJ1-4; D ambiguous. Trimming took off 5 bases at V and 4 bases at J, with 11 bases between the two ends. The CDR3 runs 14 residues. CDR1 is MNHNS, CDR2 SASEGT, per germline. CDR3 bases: TGTGCCAGCAGTACAGACGGGATTAATGAAAAACTGTTTTTT. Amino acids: CASSTDGINEKLFF.